A single sample is the source of the 12 T cell receptor beta chains below, sequenced in a study of CD8+ T cells in alopecia areata. Reverse transcription of extracted RNA yielded cDNA, which provided the sequencing template. Using immunoSEQ multiplex PCR, the repertoire was profiled, and TCRdb retains in-frame clones only, with some absent. The table shows 150,000 or so clones, with approximately 50% occurring only once. The sample consisted of CD4+ T cells sorted from blood. Receptor source: a human donor with alopecia areata.

This clone appeared a few times. CDR3 residues: CASSPLPVGANVLTF. CDR3 DNA sequence: TGTGCCAGCAGCCCCCTACCGGTTGGGGCCAACGTCCTGACTTTC. V is TRBV9 and J is TRBJ2-6; D is unclear. The germline V gene has CDR1 SGDLS and CDR2 YYNGEE. This CDR3 contains 15 residues. Trimming shortened V by 4 bases and J by 3 bases, and 11 bases separated the two germline ends.

The chain combines TRBV18 with TRBJ2-7; 7 positions agree with TRBD2. Germline V gene lookup returns CDR1 KGHSH and CDR2 LQKENI. There are 19 residues in the CDR3. Trimming took 0 bases from V and 2 from J; bases not matched to a gene: 16. This CDR3 reads CASSPPRGRSSSRPYEQYF. The DNA for the CDR3 is TGTGCCAGCTCACCACCTCGCGGGAGATCTTCATCGCGTCCCTACGAGCAGTACTTC. The complete variable domain, with remaining parts taken from reference TRBV18 and TRBJ2-7, reads NAGVMQNPRHLVRRRGQEARLRCSPMKGHSHVYWYRQLPEEGLKFMVYLQKENIIDESGMPKERFSAEFPKEGPSILRIQQVVRGDSAAYFCASSPPRGRSSSRPYEQYFGPGTRLTVT.

V usage is TRBV19 and J usage is TRBJ1-4; 9 bases match TRBD1. Trimming took 10 bases from V and 3 from J; bases not matched to a gene: 3. The germline V gene encodes CDR1 LNHDA and CDR2 SQIVND (reference sequence). The CDR3 spans 13 residues. The CDR3 region is CATRQGANEKLFF. DNA for the CDR3: TGTGCCACCCGACAGGGGGCTAATGAAAAACTGTTTTTT.

V gene TRBV6-1 combines with J gene TRBJ2-1; D is unclear. The CDR3 is made up of 14 amino acids. V was pared by 4 bases and J by 5 bases, with 12 bases between. Germline CDR1 reads MNHNS; CDR2 reads SASEGT. The CDR3 sequence is CASSGSWSHNEQFF. The CDR3 coding sequence is TGTGCCAGCAGTGGGAGCTGGAGCCACAATGAGCAGTTCTTC.

This clone was seen only a few times. The chain joins TRBV7-3 to TRBJ2-1; TRBD1 matches 9 bases. Germline trimming cut 5 bases from V and 3 bases from J; bases unmatched to any gene: 5. Germline CDR1 SGHTA, CDR2 FQGTGA. This CDR3 has 15 residues. The CDR3 region is CASSQDRGGYNEQFF. The CDR3 nucleotides are TGTGCCAGCAGCCAGGACAGGGGTGGCTACAATGAGCAGTTCTTC.

In its sample, this clone was seen once. The chain couples TRBV5-1 to TRBJ1-1; 8 nucleotides line up with TRBD1. J gave up 6 bases and V 4 bases, and 14 bases lay outside the gene matches. The CDR3 is 16 amino acids. Germline CDR1 SGHRS, CDR2 YFSETQ. CDR3 nucleotides: TGCGCCAGCAGCACCAGACAGGGGCCGGAGAGCCCTGAAGCTTTCTTT. As protein: CASSTRQGPESPEAFF.

This clone was detected a few times. The rearrangement uses TRBV7-9 and TRBJ2-5; D not resolved. The germline V gene has CDR1 SEHNR and CDR2 FQNEAQ (reference sequence). V was clipped by 1 base and J by 1 base, with 10 bases between them. The CDR3 is 15 residues long. CDR3 bases: TGTGCCAGCAGCTTAGGGCGAACCACCCAAGAGACCCAGTACTTC. Translation: CASSLGRTTQETQYF.

This clone was seen more than once but under ten times. The chain links TRBV6-5 to TRBJ1-1; possible D gene TRBD1, 5 bases. In germline, CDR1 is MNHEY, CDR2 SVGAGI. V lost 6 bases to trimming and J lost 4 bases, with 18 bases between them. This CDR3 spans 15 amino acids. CDR3 coding DNA: TGTGCCAGCAGCCCCCGTCGGCGGGGGAGCACTGAAGCTTTCTTT. It codes for CASSPRRRGSTEAFF.

This sequence joins TRBV10-3 and TRBJ2-3; D uncertain. From germline, CDR1 is ENHRY and CDR2 SYGVKD. V shed 10 bases and J shed 0 bases, with 5 bases lying between them. The CDR3 totals 11 residues. The DNA for the CDR3 is TGTGCCACCGACAGCACAGATACGCAGTATTTT. Translated, it gives CATDSTDTQYF.

This clone was counted a few times. This chain joins TRBV29-1 and TRBJ2-2, with D possibly being TRBD1 (5 bases). This CDR3 spans 12 amino acids. CDR1 is SQVTM, CDR2 ANQGSEA, per germline. V lost 6 bases and J 5 bases, leaving 10 bases between the germline ends. The CDR3 DNA sequence: TGCAGCGTATCCAGGGAAACCGGGGAGCTGTTTTTT. This gives the protein CSVSRETGELFF.

This clone was counted a few times. V gene TRBV28 combines with J gene TRBJ2-5; no clear D gene. The CDR3 is made up of 14 amino acids. Trimming took off 4 bases at V and 4 bases at J, with 13 bases between the two ends. Germline V gene lookup returns CDR1 MDHEN and CDR2 SYDVKM. This CDR3 reads CASSSPSSSETQYF. The CDR3 DNA reads as TGTGCCAGCAGTTCGCCCTCATCCTCAGAGACCCAGTACTTC.

The genes are TRBV30 and TRBJ2-7; 9 bases match TRBD1. This CDR3 region has 14 residues. CDR1 and CDR2 from the germline V gene are GTSNPN and SVGIG (reference sequence). Trimming took 2 bases from V and 2 from J; bases not matched to a gene: 4. In DNA form, the CDR3 reads TGTGCCTGGAGTCACCGGGACAGGGCCTACGAGCAGTACTTC. Translation gives CAWSHRDRAYEQYF.